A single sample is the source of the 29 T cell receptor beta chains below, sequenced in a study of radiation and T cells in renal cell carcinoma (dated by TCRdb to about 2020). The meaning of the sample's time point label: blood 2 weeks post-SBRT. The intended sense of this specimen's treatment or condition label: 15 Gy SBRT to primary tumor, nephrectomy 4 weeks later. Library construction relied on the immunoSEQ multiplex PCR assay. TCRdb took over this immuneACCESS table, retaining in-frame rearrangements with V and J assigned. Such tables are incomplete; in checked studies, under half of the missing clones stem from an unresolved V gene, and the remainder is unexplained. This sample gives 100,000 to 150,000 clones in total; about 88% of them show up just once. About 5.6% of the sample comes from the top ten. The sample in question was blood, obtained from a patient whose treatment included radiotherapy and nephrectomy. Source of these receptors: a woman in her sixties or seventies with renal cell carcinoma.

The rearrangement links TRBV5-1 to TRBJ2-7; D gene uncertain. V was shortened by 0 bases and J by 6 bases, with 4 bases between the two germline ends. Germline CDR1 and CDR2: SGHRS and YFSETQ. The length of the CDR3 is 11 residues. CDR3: CASSLVGEQYF. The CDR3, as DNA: TGCGCCAGCAGCTTGGTCGGCGAGCAGTACTTC.

The CDR3: CASSSLASYNEQFF. The CDR3, as DNA: TGTGCCAGCAGCTCTTTAGCCAGCTACAATGAGCAGTTCTTC. V gene TRBV7-2 combines with J gene TRBJ2-1; D unresolved. The CDR3 is 14 amino acids. Germline CDR1 is SGHTA and CDR2 is FQGNSA. V lost 4 bases to trimming and J lost 3 bases, with 10 bases between them.

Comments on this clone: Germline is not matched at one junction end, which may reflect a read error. In nucleotides, the CDR3 is TGTGCCAGCGGCCCAAATCGGCCCCAGCATTTT. Translated: CASGPNRPQHF. The chain uses TRBV6-6 and TRBJ1-5; D remains ambiguous. The CDR3 runs 11 residues. Looked up from germline, CDR1 is MNHNY and CDR2 is SVGAGI (reference sequence).

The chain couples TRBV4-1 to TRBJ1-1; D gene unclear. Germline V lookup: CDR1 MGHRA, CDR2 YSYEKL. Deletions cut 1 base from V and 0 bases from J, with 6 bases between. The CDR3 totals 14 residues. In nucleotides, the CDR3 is TGCGCCAGCAGCCAAGGCGCGCTGAACACTGAAGCTTTCTTT. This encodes CASSQGALNTEAFF.

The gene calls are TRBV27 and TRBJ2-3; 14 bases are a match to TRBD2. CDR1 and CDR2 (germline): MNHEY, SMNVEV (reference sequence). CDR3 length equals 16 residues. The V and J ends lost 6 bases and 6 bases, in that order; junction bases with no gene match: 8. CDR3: CASSYGTSGGRDTQYF. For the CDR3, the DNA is TGTGCCAGCAGCTACGGGACTAGCGGGGGTCGTGATACGCAGTATTTT.

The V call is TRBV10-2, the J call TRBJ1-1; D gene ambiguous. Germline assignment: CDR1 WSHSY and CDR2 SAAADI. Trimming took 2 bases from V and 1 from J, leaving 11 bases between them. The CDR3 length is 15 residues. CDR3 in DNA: TGCGCCAGCAGTGAGATAGTACAGTGGAACACTGAAGCTTTCTTT. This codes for CASSEIVQWNTEAFF.

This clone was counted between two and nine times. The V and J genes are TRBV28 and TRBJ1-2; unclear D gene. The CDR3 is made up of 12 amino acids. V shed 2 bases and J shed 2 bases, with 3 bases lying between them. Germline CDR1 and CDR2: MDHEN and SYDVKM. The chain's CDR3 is CASSLGNYGYTF. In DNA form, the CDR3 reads TGTGCCAGCAGTTTAGGGAACTATGGCTACACCTTC.

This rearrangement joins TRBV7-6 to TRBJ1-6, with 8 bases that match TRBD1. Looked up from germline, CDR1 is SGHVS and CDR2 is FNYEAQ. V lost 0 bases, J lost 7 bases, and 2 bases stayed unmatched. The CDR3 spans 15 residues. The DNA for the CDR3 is TGTGCCAGCAGCTTAGCGCAGGGGGCGAATTCACCCCTCCACTTT. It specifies CASSLAQGANSPLHF.

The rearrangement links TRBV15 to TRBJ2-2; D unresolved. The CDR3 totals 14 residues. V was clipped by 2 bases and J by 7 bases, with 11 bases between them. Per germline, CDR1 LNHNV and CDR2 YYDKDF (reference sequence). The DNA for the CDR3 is TGTGCCACCAGCAGACAGTTGGGTGGCGGGGAGCTGTTTTTT. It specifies CATSRQLGGGELFF.

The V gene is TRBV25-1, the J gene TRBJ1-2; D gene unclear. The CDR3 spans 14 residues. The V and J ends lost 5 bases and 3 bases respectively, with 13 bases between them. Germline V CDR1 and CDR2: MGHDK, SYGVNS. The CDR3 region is CASSSEEPYYGYTF. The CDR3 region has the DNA TGTGCCAGCAGTTCGGAAGAACCCTACTATGGCTACACCTTC.

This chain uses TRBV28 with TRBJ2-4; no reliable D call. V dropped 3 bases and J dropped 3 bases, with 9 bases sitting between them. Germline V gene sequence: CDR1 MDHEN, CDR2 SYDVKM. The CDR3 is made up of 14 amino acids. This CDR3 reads CASSLPGSKNIQYF. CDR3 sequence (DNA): TGTGCCAGCAGTTTGCCCGGAAGCAAAAACATTCAGTACTTC.

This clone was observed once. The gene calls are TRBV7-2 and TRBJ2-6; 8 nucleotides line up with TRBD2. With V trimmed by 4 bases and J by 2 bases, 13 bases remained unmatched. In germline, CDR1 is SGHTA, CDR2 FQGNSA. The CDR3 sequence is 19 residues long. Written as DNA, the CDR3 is TGTGCCAGCAGCTCTCATTTAACAGGCGGGGGGCCTGGGGCCAACGTCCTGACTTTC. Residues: CASSSHLTGGGPGANVLTF.

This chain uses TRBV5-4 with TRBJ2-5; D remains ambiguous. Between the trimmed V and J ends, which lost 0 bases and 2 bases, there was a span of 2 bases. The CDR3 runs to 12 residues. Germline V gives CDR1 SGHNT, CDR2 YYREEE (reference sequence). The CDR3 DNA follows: TGTGCCAGCAGCTTGGGGCAAGAGACCCAGTACTTC. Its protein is CASSLGQETQYF.

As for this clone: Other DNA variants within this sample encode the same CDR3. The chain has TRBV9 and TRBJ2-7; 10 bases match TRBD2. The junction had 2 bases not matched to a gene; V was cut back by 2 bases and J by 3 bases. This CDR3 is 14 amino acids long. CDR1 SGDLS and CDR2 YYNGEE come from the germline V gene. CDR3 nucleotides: TGTGCCAGCAGCGTCTCTAGCGGGGGCTACGAGCAGTACTTC. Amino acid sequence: CASSVSSGGYEQYF. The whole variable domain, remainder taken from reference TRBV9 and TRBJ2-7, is DSGVTQTPKHLITATGQRVTLRCSPRSGDLSVYWYQQSLDQGLQFLIQYYNGEERAKGNILERFSAQQFPDLHSELNLSSLELGDSALYFCASSVSSGGYEQYFGPGTRLTVT.

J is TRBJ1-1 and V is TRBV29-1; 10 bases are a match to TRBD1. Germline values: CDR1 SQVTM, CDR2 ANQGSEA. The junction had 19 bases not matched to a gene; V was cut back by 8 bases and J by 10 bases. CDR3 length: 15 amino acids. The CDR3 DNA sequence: TGCAGCTCCCAGGAGACAGGGGGCGCCGAGTCACCAGCTTTCTTT. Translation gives CSSQETGGAESPAFF.

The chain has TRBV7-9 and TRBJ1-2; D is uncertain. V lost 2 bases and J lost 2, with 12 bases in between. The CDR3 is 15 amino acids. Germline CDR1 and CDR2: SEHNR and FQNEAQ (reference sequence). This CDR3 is CASSLSASPNYGYTF. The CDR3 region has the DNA TGTGCCAGCAGCTTATCGGCCAGCCCAAACTATGGCTACACCTTC.

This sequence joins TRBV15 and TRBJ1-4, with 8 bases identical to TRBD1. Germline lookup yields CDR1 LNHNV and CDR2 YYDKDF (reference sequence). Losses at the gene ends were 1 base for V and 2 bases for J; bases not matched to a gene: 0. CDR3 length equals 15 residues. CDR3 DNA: TGTGCCACCAGCAGAGGACAGGGGACTAATGAAAAACTGTTTTTT. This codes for CATSRGQGTNEKLFF.

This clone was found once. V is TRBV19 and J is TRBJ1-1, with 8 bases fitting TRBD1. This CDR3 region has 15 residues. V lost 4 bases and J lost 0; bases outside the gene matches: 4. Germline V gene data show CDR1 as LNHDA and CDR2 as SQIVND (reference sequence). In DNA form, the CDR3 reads TGTGCCAGTAGTACACAGGGGGTGGTGAACACTGAAGCTTTCTTT. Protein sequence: CASSTQGVVNTEAFF.

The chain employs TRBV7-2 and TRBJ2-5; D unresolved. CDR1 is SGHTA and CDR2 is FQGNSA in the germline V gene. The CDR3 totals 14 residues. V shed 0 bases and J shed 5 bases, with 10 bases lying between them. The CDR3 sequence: CASSLAGSEETQYF. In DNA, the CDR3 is TGTGCCAGCAGCTTAGCAGGGTCCGAGGAGACCCAGTACTTC. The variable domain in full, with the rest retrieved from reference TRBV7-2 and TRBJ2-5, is GAGVSQSPSNKVTEKGKDVELRCDPISGHTALYWYRQSLGQGLEFLIYFQGNSAPDKSGLPSDRFSAERTGGSVSTLTIQRTQQEDSAVYLCASSLAGSEETQYFGPGTRLLVL.

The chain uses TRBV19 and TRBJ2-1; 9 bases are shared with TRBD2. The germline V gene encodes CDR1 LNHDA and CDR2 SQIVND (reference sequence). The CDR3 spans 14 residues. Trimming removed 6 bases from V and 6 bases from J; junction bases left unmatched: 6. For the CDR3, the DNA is TGTGCCAGTAGGCGGGGGGGGCCGGGCAATGAGCAGTTCTTC. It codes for CASRRGGPGNEQFF.

The CDR3 is CASSRGQGTEAFF. The CDR3 nucleotides read TGTGCCAGCAGTAGGGGACAGGGGACTGAAGCTTTCTTT. This chain connects TRBV6-5 to TRBJ1-1; 10 positions agree with TRBD1. The V gene's germline CDR1 is MNHEY and CDR2 SVGAGI. Germline trimming cut 5 bases from V and 5 bases from J; bases unmatched to any gene: 2. This CDR3 contains 13 residues.

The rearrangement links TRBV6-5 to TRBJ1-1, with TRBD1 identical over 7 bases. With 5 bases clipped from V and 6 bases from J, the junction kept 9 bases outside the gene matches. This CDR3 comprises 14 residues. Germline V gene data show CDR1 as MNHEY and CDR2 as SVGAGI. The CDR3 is CASSLDRVKSEAFF. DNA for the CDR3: TGTGCCAGCAGTCTCGACAGGGTGAAGTCTGAAGCTTTCTTT.

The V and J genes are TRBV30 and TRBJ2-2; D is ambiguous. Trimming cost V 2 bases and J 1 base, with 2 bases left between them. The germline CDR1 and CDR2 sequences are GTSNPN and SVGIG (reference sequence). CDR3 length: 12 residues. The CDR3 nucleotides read TGTGCCTGGAGTCAGAACACCGGGGAGCTGTTTTTT. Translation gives CAWSQNTGELFF.

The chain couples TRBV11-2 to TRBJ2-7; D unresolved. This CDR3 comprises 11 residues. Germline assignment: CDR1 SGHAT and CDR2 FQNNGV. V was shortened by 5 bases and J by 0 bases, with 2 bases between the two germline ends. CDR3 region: CASSRSYEQYF. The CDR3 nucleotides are TGTGCCAGCAGCCGCTCCTACGAGCAGTACTTC.

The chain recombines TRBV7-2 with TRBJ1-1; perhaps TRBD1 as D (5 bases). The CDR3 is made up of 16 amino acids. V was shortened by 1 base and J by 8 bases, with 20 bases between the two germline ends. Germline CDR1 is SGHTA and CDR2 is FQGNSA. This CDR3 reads CASSLGPPDRGREAFF. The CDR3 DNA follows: TGTGCCAGCAGCTTAGGCCCCCCCGACAGAGGGCGAGAAGCTTTCTTT.

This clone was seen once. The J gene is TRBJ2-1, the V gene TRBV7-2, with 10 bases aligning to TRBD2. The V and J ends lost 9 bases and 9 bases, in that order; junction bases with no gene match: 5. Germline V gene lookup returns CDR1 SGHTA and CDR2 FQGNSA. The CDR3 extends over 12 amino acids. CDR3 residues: CASGLAVGEQFF. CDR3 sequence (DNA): TGTGCCAGTGGACTAGCGGTGGGTGAGCAGTTCTTC.

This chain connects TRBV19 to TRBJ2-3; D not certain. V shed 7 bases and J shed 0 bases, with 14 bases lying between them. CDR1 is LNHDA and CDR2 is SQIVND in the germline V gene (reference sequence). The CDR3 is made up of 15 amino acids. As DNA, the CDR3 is TGTGCCAGTACCCCGGCAGGTGCGAGCACAGATACGCAGTATTTT. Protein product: CASTPAGASTDTQYF.

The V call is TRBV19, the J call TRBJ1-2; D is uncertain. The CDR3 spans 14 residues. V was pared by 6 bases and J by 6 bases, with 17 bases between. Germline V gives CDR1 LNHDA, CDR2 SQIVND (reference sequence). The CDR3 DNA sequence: TGTGCCAGTAGCCCCCGGACGGGCTTTAATGGCTACACCTTC. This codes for CASSPRTGFNGYTF.

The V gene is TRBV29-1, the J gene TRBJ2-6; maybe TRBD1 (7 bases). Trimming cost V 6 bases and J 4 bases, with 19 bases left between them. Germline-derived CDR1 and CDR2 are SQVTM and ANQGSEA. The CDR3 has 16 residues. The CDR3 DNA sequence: TGCAGCGTCAATACAGGGGAGGCATCAGGGGCCAACGTCCTGACTTTC. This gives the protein CSVNTGEASGANVLTF. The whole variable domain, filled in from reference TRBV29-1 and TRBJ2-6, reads SAVISQKPSRDICQRGTSLTIQCQVDSQVTMMFWYRQQPGQSLTLIATANQGSEATYESGFVIDKFPISRPNLTFSTLTVSNMSPEDSSIYLCSVNTGEASGANVLTFGAGSRLTVL.